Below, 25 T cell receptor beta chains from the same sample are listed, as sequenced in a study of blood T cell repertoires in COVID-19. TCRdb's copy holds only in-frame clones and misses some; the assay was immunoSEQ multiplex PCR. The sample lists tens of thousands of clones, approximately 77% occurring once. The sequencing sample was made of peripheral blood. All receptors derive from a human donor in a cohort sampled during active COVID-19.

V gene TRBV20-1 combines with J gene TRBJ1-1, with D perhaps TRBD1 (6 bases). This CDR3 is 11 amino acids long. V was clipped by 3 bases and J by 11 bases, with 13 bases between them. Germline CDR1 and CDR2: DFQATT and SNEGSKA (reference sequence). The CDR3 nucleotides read TGCAGTGCTAGGTCGCCAGGGGAGGCTTTCTTT. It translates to CSARSPGEAFF.

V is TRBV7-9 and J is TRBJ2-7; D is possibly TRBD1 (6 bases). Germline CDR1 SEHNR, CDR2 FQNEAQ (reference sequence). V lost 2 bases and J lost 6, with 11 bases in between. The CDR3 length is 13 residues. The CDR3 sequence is CASSLTGRGEQYF. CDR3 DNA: TGTGCCAGCAGCTTAACAGGGCGTGGCGAGCAGTACTTC.

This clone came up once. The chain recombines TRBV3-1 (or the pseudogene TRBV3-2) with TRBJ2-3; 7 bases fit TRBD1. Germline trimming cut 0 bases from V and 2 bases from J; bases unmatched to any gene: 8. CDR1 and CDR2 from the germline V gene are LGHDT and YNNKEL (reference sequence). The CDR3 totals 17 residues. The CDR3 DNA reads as TGTGCCAGCAGCCAAGAATCGGGGACAGCGAACACAGATACGCAGTATTTT. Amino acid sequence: CASSQESGTANTDTQYF.

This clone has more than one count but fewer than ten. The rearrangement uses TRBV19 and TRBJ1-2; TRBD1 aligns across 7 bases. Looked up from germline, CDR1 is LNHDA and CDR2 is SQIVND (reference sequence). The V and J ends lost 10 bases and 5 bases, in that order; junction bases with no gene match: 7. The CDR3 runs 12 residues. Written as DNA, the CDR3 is TGTGCCATAACCTCACAGGGGTATGGCTACACCTTC. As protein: CAITSQGYGYTF.

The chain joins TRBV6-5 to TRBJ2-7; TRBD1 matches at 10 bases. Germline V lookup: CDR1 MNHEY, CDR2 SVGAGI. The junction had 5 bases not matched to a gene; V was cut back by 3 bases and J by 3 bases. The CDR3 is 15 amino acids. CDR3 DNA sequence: TGTGCCAGCAGTTATCGGGACAGGGGCCTCTACGAGCAGTACTTC. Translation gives CASSYRDRGLYEQYF.

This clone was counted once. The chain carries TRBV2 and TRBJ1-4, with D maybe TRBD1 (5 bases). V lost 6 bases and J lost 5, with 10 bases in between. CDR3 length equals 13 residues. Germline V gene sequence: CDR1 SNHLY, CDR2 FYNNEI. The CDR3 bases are TGTGCCAGCAGGAGGGACTTGAATGAAAAACTGTTTTTT. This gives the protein CASRRDLNEKLFF.

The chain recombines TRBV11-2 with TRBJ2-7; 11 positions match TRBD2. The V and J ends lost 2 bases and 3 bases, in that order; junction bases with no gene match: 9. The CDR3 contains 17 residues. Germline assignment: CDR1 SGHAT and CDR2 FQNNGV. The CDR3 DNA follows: TGTGCCAGCAGCTTAACTAGCGGGAGTAGGACAGACTACGAGCAGTACTTC. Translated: CASSLTSGSRTDYEQYF.

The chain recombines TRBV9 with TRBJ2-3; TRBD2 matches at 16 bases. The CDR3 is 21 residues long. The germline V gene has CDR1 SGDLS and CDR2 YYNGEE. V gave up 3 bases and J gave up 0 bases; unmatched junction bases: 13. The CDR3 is CASSALFGGLAGGRSTDTQYF. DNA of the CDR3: TGTGCCAGCAGCGCCCTCTTCGGGGGACTAGCGGGGGGGCGGAGCACAGATACGCAGTATTTT.

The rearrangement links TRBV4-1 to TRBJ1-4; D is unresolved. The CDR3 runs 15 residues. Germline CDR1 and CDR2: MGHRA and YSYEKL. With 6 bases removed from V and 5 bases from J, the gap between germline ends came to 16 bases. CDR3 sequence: CASRLGPGKNEKLFF. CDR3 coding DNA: TGCGCCAGCAGACTTGGTCCGGGGAAGAATGAAAAACTGTTTTTT.

CDR3 in amino acids: CASSLGQGSEKLFF. CDR3 DNA: TGTGCCAGCAGCTTAGGGCAGGGAAGTGAAAAACTGTTTTTT. V is TRBV11-2 and J is TRBJ1-4, with D possibly TRBD1 on 5 matching bases. This CDR3 is 14 amino acids long. V lost 1 base, J lost 7 bases, and 10 bases lay in between. Germline assignment: CDR1 SGHAT and CDR2 FQNNGV.

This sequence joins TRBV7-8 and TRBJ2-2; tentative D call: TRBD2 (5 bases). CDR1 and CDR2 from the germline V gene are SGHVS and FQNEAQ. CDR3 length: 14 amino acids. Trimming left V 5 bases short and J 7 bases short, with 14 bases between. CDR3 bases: TGTGCCAGCAGCCCGCGCCTGGGAGACGGGGAGCTGTTTTTT. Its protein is CASSPRLGDGELFF.

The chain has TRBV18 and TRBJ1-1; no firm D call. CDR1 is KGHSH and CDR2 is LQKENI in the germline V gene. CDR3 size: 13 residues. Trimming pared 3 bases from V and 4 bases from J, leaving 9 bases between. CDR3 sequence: CASSPARSTEAFF. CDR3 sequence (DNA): TGTGCCAGCTCACCTGCGAGGAGCACTGAAGCTTTCTTT.

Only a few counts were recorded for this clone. The DNA for the CDR3 is TGTGCCAGCAGCATACAGGGGGGGTTCTTTCGGTTCTTC. Amino acids: CASSIQGGFFRFF. V usage is TRBV7-2 and J usage is TRBJ2-1; TRBD1 might be the D (8 bases). Germline V gives CDR1 SGHTA, CDR2 FQGNSA. The CDR3 runs 13 residues. V dropped 5 bases and J dropped 15 bases, with 20 bases sitting between them. The whole variable domain, filled in from reference TRBV7-2 and TRBJ2-1, reads GAGVSQSPSNKVTEKGKDVELRCDPISGHTALYWYRQSLGQGLEFLIYFQGNSAPDKSGLPSDRFSAERTGGSVSTLTIQRTQQEDSAVYLCASSIQGGFFRFFGPGTRLTVL.

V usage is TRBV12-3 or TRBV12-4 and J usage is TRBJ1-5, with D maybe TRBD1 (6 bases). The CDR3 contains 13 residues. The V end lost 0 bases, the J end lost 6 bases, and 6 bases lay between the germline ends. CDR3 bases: TGTGCCAGCAGTTTAGCCAGGGGTCAGCCCCAGCATTTT. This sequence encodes CASSLARGQPQHF.

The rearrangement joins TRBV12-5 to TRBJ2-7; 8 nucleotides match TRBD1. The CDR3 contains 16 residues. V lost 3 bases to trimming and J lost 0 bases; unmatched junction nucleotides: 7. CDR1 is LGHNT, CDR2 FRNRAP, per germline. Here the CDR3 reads CASGFTGGIDSYEQYF. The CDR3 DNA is TGTGCTAGTGGTTTCACAGGGGGTATCGACTCCTACGAGCAGTACTTC. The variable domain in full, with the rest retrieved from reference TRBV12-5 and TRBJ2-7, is DARVTQTPRHKVTEMGQEVTMRCQPILGHNTVFWYRQTMMQGLELLAYFRNRAPLDDSGMPKDRFSAEMPDATLATLKIQPSEPRDSAVYFCASGFTGGIDSYEQYFGPGTRLTVT.

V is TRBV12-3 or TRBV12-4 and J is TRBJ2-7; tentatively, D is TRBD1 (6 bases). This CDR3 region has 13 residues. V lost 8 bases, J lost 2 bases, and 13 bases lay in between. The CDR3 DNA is TGTGCCAGCGCAATACAGGGTCCCTACGAGCAGTACTTC. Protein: CASAIQGPYEQYF.

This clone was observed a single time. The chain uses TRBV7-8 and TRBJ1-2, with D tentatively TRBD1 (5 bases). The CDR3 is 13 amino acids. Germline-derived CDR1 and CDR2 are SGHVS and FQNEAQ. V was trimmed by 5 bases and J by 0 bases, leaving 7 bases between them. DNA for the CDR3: TGTGCCAGCAGCGGGGCCTCTAACTATGGCTACACCTTC. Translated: CASSGASNYGYTF.

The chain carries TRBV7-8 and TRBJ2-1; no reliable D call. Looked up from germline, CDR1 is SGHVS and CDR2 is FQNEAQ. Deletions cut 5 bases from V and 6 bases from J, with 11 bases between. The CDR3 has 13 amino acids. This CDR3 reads CASSLVPGNEQFF. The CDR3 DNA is TGTGCCAGCAGCCTAGTACCCGGCAATGAGCAGTTCTTC.

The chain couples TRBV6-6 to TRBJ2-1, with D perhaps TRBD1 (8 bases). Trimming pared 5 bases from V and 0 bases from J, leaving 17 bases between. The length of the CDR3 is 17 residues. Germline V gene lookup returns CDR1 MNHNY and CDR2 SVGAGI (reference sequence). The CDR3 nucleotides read TGTGCCAGCAGTCTAACAGGGGGAGGGAGCTCCTACAATGAGCAGTTCTTC. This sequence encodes CASSLTGGGSSYNEQFF.

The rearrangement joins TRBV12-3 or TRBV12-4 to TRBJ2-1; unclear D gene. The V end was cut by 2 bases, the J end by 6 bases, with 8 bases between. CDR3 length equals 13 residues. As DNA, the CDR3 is TGTGCCAGCAGTTTAAATCCCCTCAATGAGCAGTTCTTC. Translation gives CASSLNPLNEQFF.

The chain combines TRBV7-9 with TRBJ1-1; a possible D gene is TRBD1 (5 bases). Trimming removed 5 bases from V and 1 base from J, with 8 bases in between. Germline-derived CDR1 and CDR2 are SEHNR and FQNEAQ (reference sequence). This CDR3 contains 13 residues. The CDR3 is CASSPTGNTEAFF. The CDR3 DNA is TGTGCCAGCAGCCCTACAGGGAACACTGAAGCTTTCTTT.

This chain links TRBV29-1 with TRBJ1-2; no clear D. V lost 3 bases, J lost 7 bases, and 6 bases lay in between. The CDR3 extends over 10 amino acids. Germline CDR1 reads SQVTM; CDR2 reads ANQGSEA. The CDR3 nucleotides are TGCAGCGTTGACCGGGGTGGCTACACCTTC. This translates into CSVDRGGYTF. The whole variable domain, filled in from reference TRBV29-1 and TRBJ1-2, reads SAVISQKPSRDICQRGTSLTIQCQVDSQVTMMFWYRQQPGQSLTLIATANQGSEATYESGFVIDKFPISRPNLTFSTLTVSNMSPEDSSIYLCSVDRGGYTFGSGTRLTVV.

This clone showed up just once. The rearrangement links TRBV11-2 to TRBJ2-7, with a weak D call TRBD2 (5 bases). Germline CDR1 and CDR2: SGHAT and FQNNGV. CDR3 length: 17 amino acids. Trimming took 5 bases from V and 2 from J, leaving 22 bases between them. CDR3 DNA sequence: TGTGCCAGCAGCCCCGGGCAGACTACCTTCTTACCCTACGAGCAGTACTTC. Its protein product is CASSPGQTTFLPYEQYF.

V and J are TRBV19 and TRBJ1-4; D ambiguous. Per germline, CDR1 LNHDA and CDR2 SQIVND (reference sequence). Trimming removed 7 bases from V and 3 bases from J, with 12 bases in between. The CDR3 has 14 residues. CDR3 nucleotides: TGTGCCAGTACAGGAGGAGTGGCTAATGAAAAACTGTTTTTT. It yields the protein CASTGGVANEKLFF.

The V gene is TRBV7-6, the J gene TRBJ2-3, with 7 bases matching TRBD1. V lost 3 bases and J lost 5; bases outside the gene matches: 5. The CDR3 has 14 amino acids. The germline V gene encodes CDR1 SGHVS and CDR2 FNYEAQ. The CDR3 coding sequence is TGTGCCAGCAGCTTCGGGACAGAGGGAGATACGCAGTATTTT. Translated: CASSFGTEGDTQYF.